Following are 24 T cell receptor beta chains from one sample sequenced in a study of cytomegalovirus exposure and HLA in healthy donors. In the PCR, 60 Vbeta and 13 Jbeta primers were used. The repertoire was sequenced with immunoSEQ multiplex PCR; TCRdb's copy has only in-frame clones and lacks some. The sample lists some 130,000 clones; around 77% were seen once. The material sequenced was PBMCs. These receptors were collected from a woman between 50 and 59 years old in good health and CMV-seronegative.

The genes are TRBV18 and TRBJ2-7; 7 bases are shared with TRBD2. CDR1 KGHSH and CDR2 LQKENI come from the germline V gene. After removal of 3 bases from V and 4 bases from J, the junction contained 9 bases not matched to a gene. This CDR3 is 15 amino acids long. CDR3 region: CASSPPGGSGYEQYF. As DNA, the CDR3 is TGTGCCAGCTCACCCCCTGGCGGGAGTGGGTACGAGCAGTACTTC.

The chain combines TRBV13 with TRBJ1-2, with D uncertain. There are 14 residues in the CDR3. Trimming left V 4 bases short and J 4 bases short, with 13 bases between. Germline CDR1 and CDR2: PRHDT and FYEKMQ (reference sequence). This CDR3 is CASSSRVGSYGYTF. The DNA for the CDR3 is TGTGCCAGCAGCTCCCGGGTCGGATCCTATGGCTACACCTTC.

CDR3 protein: CASSTRGSSYNEQFF. CDR3 DNA sequence: TGTGCCAGCAGCACGCGCGGTAGCTCCTACAATGAGCAGTTCTTC. The J gene is TRBJ2-1, the V gene TRBV7-9; D gene uncertain. Germline V lookup: CDR1 SEHNR, CDR2 FQNEAQ (reference sequence). The ends were cut back, 5 bases at V and 0 bases at J, with 11 bases in the middle. The CDR3 totals 15 residues.

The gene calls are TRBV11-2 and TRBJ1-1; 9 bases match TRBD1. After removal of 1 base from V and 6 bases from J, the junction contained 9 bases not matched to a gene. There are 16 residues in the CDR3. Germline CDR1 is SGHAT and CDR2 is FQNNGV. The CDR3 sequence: CASSLVEARQGAEAFF. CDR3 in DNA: TGTGCCAGCAGCTTAGTCGAAGCGAGACAGGGGGCTGAAGCTTTCTTT.

In DNA form, the CDR3 reads TGTGCCAGAAGCTTGATCCGCGGGGCGGCGGGAGGGCCGCGGAACACCGGGGAGCTGTTTTTT. The encoded protein is CARSLIRGAAGGPRNTGELFF. The V call is TRBV5-3, the J call TRBJ2-2, with 9 bases aligning to TRBD2. TRBV5-3 is placed among ORFs of uncertain function. This CDR3 has 21 amino acids. The J segment lost 1 base and the V segment lost 1 base, leaving 17 bases of the junction unmatched.

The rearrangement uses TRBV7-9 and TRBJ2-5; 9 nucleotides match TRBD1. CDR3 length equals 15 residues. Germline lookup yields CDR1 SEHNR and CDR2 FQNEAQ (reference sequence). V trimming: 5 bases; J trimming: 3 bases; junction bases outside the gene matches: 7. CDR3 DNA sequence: TGTGCCAGCAGCGCCCGGACAGGGGTTAAAGAGACCCAGTACTTC. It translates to CASSARTGVKETQYF.

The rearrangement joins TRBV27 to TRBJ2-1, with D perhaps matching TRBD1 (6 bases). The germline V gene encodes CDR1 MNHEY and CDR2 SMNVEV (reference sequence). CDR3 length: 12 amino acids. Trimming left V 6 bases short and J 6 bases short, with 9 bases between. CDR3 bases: TGTGCCAGCAGCGACAGGCCCAATGAGCAGTTCTTC. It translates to CASSDRPNEQFF.

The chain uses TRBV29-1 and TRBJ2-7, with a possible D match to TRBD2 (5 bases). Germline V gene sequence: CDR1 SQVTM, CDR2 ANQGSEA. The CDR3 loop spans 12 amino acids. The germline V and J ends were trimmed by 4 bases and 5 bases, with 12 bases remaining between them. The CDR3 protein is CSVGRAGNEQYF. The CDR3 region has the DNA TGCAGCGTTGGTCGGGCCGGGAACGAGCAGTACTTC.

The CDR3 reads CASSPQGREQFF. The CDR3 bases are TGTGCCAGCAGCCCACAGGGACGCGAGCAGTTCTTC. This sequence joins TRBV11-3 and TRBJ2-1, with D perhaps TRBD1 (6 bases). Trimming pared 5 bases from V and 10 bases from J, leaving 12 bases between. Germline CDR1 is SGHNT and CDR2 is YENEEA. There are 12 residues in the CDR3.

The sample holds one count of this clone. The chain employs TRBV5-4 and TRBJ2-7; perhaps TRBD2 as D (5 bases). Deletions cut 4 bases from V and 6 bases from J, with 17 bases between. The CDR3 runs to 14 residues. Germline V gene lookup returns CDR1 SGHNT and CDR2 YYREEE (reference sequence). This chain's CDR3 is CASSLDGVASEQYV. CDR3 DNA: TGTGCCAGCAGCCTGGACGGGGTTGCGTCCGAGCAGTACGTC.

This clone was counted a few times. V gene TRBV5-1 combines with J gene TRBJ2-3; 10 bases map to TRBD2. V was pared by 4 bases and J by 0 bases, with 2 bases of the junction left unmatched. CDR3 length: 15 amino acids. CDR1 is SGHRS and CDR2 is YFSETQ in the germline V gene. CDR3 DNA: TGCGCCAGCAGCCGACTAGCGGGTAGCACAGATACGCAGTATTTT. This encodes CASSRLAGSTDTQYF.

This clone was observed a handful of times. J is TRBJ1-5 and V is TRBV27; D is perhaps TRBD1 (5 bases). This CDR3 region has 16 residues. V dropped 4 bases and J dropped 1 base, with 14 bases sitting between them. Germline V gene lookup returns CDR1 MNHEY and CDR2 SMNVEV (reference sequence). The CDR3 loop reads CASSSQGIYSNQPQHF. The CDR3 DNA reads TGTGCCAGCAGTTCTCAGGGTATATACAGCAATCAGCCCCAGCATTTT.

The CDR3 loop is CASSLNPPPEETQYF. The CDR3 nucleotides read TGTGCCAGCAGCTTAAACCCCCCCCCGGAAGAGACCCAGTACTTC. The chain joins TRBV7-3 to TRBJ2-5; no clear D. The CDR3 contains 15 residues. Deletions cut 1 base from V and 3 bases from J, with 12 bases between. The germline gives CDR1 SGHTA, CDR2 FQGTGA.

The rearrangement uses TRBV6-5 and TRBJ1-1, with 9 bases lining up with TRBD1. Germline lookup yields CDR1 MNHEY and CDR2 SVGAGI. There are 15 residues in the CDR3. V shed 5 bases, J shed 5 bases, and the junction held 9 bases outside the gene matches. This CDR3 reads CASSRTGVNETEAFF. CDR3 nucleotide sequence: TGTGCCAGCAGTCGGACAGGGGTAAACGAGACTGAAGCTTTCTTT.

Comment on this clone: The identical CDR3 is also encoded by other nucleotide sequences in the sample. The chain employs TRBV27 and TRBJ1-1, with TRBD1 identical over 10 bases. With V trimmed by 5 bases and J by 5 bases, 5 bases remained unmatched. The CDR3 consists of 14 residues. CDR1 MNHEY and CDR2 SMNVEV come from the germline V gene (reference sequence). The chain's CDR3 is CASSLRTGGTEAFF. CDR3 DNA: TGTGCCAGCAGTCTCCGGACAGGGGGAACTGAAGCTTTCTTT.

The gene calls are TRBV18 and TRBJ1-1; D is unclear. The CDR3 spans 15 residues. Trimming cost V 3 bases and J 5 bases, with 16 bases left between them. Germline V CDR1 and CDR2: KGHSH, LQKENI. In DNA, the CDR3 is TGTGCCAGCTCACCGACACAGTACGGGATGACTGAAGCTTTCTTT. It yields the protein CASSPTQYGMTEAFF.

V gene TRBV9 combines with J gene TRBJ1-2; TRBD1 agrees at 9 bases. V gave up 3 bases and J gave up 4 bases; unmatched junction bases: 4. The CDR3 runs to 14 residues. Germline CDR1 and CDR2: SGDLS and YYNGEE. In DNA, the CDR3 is TGTGCCAGCAGCGCCGGACAGGGGACCTATGGCTACACCTTC. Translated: CASSAGQGTYGYTF.

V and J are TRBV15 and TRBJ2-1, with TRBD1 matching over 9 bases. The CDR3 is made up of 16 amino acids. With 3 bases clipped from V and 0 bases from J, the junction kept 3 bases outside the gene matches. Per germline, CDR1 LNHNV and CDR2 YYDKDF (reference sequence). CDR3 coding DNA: TGTGCCACCAGCAGGTCGACAGGGGGCTCCTACAATGAGCAGTTCTTC. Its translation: CATSRSTGGSYNEQFF.

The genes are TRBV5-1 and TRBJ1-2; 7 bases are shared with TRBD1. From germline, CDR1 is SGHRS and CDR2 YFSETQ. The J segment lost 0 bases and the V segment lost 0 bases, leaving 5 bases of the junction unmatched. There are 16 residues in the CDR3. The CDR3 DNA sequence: TGCGCCAGCAGCTTGGCTACGGGACAGTCTAACTATGGCTACACCTTC. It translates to CASSLATGQSNYGYTF.

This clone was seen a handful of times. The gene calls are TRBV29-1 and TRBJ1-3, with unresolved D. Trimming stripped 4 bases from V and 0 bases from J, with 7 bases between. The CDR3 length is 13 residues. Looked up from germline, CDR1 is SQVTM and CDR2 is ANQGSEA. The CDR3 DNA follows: TGCAGCGTTGGGACTGCCTCTGGAAACACCATATATTTT. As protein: CSVGTASGNTIYF.

The DNA for the CDR3 is TGTGCCAGCAGCGTCGGGGGGGATGGCTACACCTTC. Translated, it gives CASSVGGDGYTF. V usage is TRBV9 and J usage is TRBJ1-2; D is perhaps TRBD1 (5 bases). Germline V gene sequence: CDR1 SGDLS, CDR2 YYNGEE. The ends were cut back, 2 bases at V and 6 bases at J, with 8 bases in the middle. This CDR3 spans 12 amino acids.

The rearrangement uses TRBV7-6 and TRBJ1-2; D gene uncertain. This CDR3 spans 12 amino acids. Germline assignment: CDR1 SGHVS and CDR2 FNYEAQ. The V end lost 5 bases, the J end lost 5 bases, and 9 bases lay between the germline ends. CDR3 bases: TGTGCCAGCAGCCCCCCCCAGTATGGCTACACCTTC. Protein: CASSPPQYGYTF.

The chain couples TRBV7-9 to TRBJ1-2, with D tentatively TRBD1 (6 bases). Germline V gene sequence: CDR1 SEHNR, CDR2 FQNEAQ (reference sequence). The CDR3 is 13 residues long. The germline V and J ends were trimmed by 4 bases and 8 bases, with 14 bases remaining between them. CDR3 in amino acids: CASSSGNREGYTF. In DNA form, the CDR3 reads TGTGCCAGCAGCTCAGGGAACAGGGAAGGCTACACCTTC.

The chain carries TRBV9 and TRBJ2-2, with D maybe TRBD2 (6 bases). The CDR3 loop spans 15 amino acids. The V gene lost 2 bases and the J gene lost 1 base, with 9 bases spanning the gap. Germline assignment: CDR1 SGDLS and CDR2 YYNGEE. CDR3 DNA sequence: TGTGCCAGCAGCGTTTTAGCGGAGAACACCGGGGAGCTGTTTTTT. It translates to CASSVLAENTGELFF.